The clone carrying this T cell receptor (beta chain) was observed a handful of times. Its specificity is unknown. These data belong to a study of graft-versus-host responses after intestinal transplantation. Whole-study context: After anti-thymocyte globulin induction, recipients took tacrolimus and steroids for roughly three years.

With 11 bases clipped from V and 6 bases from J, the junction kept 3 bases outside the gene matches. The germline gives CDR1 LNHNV, CDR2 YYDKDF (reference sequence). The CDR3 runs to 12 residues. Profiling relied on immunoSEQ multiplex PCR, and the TCRdb table lists in-frame clones only, not all of them. Seen here are some 84,000 clones, 82% observed once, and the top ten hold more than 0.8%. Findings of the study overall: Researchers found peak circulating GvH clone levels linked to early post-transplant HvG declines. The study found high graft-versus-host to host-versus-graft clonal ratios in allografts of patients with graft-donor T cell macrochimerism. Some GvH clones were seen earlier in gut or blood, suggesting intestinal origin.

This receptor was obtained from a human donor who received an intestinal transplant. Sequenced material: unstimulated CD4+ T cells sorted from spleen or lymph node cells, taken before intestinal transplant. This chain connects TRBV15 to TRBJ1-5; 11 bases map to TRBD1. The CDR3 is CAAGTGGQPQHF. The CDR3 region has the DNA TGTGCCGCAGGGACAGGGGGTCAGCCCCAGCATTTT. Full variable domain (outside the CDR3, taken from reference TRBV15 and TRBJ1-5): DAMVIQNPRYQVTQFGKPVTLSCSQTLNHNVMYWYQQKSSQAPKLLFHYYDKDFNNEADTPDNFQSRRPNTSFCFLDIRSPGLGDTAMYLCAAGTGGQPQHFGDGTRLSIL.